A selection of T cell receptor beta chains follows, all from one sample in a study of blood T cells in healthy people across ages. TCRdb called the 5' RACE reads again in MiXCR, with one record for every CDR3 protein. The top ten hold under 50% of the sample, which has over 700,000 distinct CDR3 sequences, about 53% seen once. Sequencing used blood. These receptors all stem from a man older than 75 in good health. The CDR3 runs from the conserved cysteine through the conserved F or W. The D gene is left open where the match is weak. Expanded clones get a size class; other rows say once, few or many, or leave the size out.

d_gene | j_gene | abundance | v_gene | CDR3nt | CDR3aa
. | TRBJ2-5 | . | TRBV7-2 | TGTGCCAGCAGCTTAGATGGGGAAATCGGAAATGAGCAGTACTTC | CASSLDGEIGNEQYF
TRBD1 | TRBJ1-6 | . | TRBV20-1 | TGCAGTGCGCAGGACAGGTTCAATTCACCCCTCCACTTT | CSAQDRFNSPLHF
. | TRBJ2-3 | . | TRBV20-1 | TGCAGTGCTAGAGATTCCCCAGATACGCAGTATTTT | CSARDSPDTQYF
. | TRBJ1-4 | few | TRBV6-1 | TGTGCCAGCAGTCCTATGTCCGAAAAACTGTTTTTT | CASSPMSEKLFF
. | TRBJ1-6 | . | TRBV18 | TGTGCCAGCTCAGTGGGGGTGGACTATAATTCACCCCTCCACTTT | CASSVGVDYNSPLHF
TRBD2 | TRBJ2-1 | few | TRBV5-1 | TGCGCCAGCAGCTCAACTAGCGGGAGCGGTGGGTCTGAGCAGTTCTTC | CASSSTSGSGGSEQFF
. | TRBJ1-4 | . | TRBV20-1 | TGCAGTGCTAGAGTGGGCACGGTGAAACTGTTTTTT | CSARVGTVKLFF
. | TRBJ2-1 | . | TRBV7-2 | TGTGCCAGCAGCCAAGGACAGTTCCAAAATGAGCAGTTCTTC | CASSQGQFQNEQFF
TRBD1 | TRBJ1-6 | . | TRBV6-6 | TGTGCCAGCAGTTACTCCGGGACAGTTAATTCACCCCTCCACTTT | CASSYSGTVNSPLHF
. | TRBJ1-2 | . | TRBV28 | TGTGCCAGCAGTTTCCGCGGTGGCTACACCTTC | CASSFRGGYTF
. | TRBJ2-1 | . | TRBV11-1 | TGTGCCAGCAGCTTAGCGGGCAAGAGGCAGTTCTTC | CASSLAGKRQFF
. | TRBJ1-1 | . | TRBV15 | TGTGCCACCAGCAGGGACATATTGAACACTGAAGCTTTCTTT | CATSRDILNTEAFF
. | TRBJ1-2 | . | TRBV7-2 | TGTGCCAGCAGCTTGGACGGGATCCAGGGGCGGGTGTATGGCTACACCTTC | CASSLDGIQGRVYGYTF
. | TRBJ2-1 | . | TRBV3-1 | TGTGCCAGCAGCCAATCACAGGGAGGATACAATGAGCAGTTCTTC | CASSQSQGGYNEQFF
. | TRBJ2-5 | . | TRBV15 | TGTGCCACCAGCAGAGATCCCACCGGGTTGCAAGAGACCCAGTACTTC | CATSRDPTGLQETQYF
TRBD2 | TRBJ2-1 | . | TRBV7-2 | TGTGCCAGCACCTTAGGCGGGACTAGCTCCTACAATGAGCAGTTCTTC | CASTLGGTSSYNEQFF
. | TRBJ1-5 | . | TRBV7-8 | TGTGCCAGCAGCAATGCCAGGACCAAACTCGGCCAGCCCCAGCATTTT | CASSNARTKLGQPQHF
. | TRBJ2-5 | few | TRBV18 | TGTGCCAGCTCACCACTCGAACGGGAGACCCAGTACTTC | CASSPLERETQYF
. | TRBJ1-2 | . | TRBV5-6 | TGTGCCAGCAGCTTATCACAGGGTTACTATGGCTACACCTTC | CASSLSQGYYGYTF
. | TRBJ2-2 | . | TRBV12-3/TRBV12-4 | TGTGCCAGCATTGATAGGGGTAGGGGGGAGCTGTTTTTT | CASIDRGRGELFF
. | TRBJ1-1 | few | TRBV24-1 | TGTGCCACCAGTGGGCCTTCAGAGGAAGCTTTCTTT | CATSGPSEEAFF
TRBD1 | TRBJ1-2 | . | TRBV24-1 | TGTGCCACCAGTGACCCCACAGGGGGCGGTGGCTACACCTTC | CATSDPTGGGGYTF
. | TRBJ2-1 | . | TRBV5-5 | TGTGCCAGCAGCGAGGTGGCGGGCTCCTACAATGAGCAGTTCTTC | CASSEVAGSYNEQFF
TRBD1 | TRBJ2-7 | . | TRBV6-5 | TGTGCCAGCAGAGCGACAGGGTCAGGGGAGCAGTACTTC | CASRATGSGEQYF
. | TRBJ2-7 | few | TRBV2 | TGTGCCAGCAGTCGACAGCCCACTACCCGCGAGCAGTACTTC | CASSRQPTTREQYF
. | TRBJ2-1 | few | TRBV7-3 | TGTGCCAGCAGCTCCGGGACACCATACAATGAGCAGTTCTTC | CASSSGTPYNEQFF
TRBD1 | TRBJ2-6 | few | TRBV7-2 | TGTGCCAGCAGCCTACGGGACAGACCTAACTCTGGGGCCAACGTCCTGACTTTC | CASSLRDRPNSGANVLTF
. | TRBJ2-7 | . | TRBV18 | TGTGCCAGCTCACCACGGACAGCTTCTTCCTACGAGCAGTACTTC | CASSPRTASSYEQYF
TRBD2 | TRBJ2-3 | . | TRBV27 | TGTGCCAGCACCGGACTAGCGGGAGGGCCGATAGACAGATACGCGTATTTT | CASTGLAGGPIDRYAYF
TRBD1 | TRBJ2-1 | . | TRBV3-1 | TGTGCCAGCAGCCACTCGGACAGGGGTTACAATGAGCAGTTCTTC | CASSHSDRGYNEQFF
TRBD1 | TRBJ2-1 | . | TRBV4-1 | TGCGCCAGCAGCCAAGAACGGGGACAGGGGGCGAGGAATGAGCAGTTCTTC | CASSQERGQGARNEQFF
. | TRBJ1-1 | few | TRBV3-1 | TGTGCCAGCAGCCAAGGGGCAGGCGGGGGAGCTTTCTTT | CASSQGAGGGAFF
TRBD2 | TRBJ2-1 | few | TRBV29-1 | TGCAGCGTGGATCTAGCGGGAGGCTCCTACAATGAGCAGTTCTTC | CSVDLAGGSYNEQFF
. | TRBJ1-2 | few | TRBV6-1 | TGTGCCAGCAGTGAATCAACGCCCGGGGATAGGGGCTACACCTTC | CASSESTPGDRGYTF